This T cell receptor beta chain comes out of a study of untreated major depressive disorder. Germline CDR1 and CDR2: LNHNV and YYDKDF (reference sequence). V lost 9 bases and J 0 bases, leaving 18 bases between the germline ends. CDR3 length equals 16 residues. Here immunoSEQ multiplex PCR was the method, and the copy in TCRdb shows in-frame clones only, minus some. This table holds tens of thousands of clones, around nine tenths found once. The chain is built from TRBV15 and TRBJ2-1; possibly TRBD1 for D (6 bases). Sequenced: CD4+ T cells from PBMCs. This clonotype was obtained from a woman aged 35 to 49 in good health. The CDR3 DNA sequence: TGTGCCACACAGGGACACCGGGGAAGCTCCTACAATGAGCAGTTCTTC. Translating gives CATQGHRGSSYNEQFF. Supplemented by reference TRBV15 and TRBJ2-1, the full variable domain reads DAMVIQNPRYQVTQFGKPVTLSCSQTLNHNVMYWYQQKSSQAPKLLFHYYDKDFNNEADTPDNFQSRRPNTSFCFLDIRSPGLGDTAMYLCATQGHRGSSYNEQFFGPGTRLTVL.